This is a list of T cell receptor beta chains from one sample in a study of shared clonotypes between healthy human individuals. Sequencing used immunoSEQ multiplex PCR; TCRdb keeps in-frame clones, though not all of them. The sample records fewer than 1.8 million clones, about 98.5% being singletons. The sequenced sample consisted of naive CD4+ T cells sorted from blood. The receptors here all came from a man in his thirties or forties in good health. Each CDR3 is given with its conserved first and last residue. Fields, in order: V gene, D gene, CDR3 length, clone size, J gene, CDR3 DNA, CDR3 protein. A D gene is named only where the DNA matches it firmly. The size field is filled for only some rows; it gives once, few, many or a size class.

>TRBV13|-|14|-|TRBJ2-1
TGTGCCAGCAGCTTAACGGGGACCTCGAATGAGCAGTTCTTC
CASSLTGTSNEQFF
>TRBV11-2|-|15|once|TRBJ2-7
TGTGCCAGCAGCCTGGCCGGGACTGAATCCTACGAGCAGTACTTC
CASSLAGTESYEQYF
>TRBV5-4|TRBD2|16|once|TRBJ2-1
TGTGCCAGCAGCTTGGGGCTAGCGGGAGGAAACAATGAGCAGTTCTTC
CASSLGLAGGNNEQFF
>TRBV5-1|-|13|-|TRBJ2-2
TGCGCCAGCAGCGAGGACATTGCCGGGGAGCTGTTTTTT
CASSEDIAGELFF
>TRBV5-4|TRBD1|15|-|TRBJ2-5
TGTGCCAGCAGCTCCCGGGACAGGGGGCAAGAGACCCAGTACTTC
CASSSRDRGQETQYF
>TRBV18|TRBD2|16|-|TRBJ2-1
TGTGCCAGCTCACCATTGGCGACTAGCGGAGGCAATGAGCAGTTCTTC
CASSPLATSGGNEQFF
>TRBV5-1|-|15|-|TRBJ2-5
TGCGCCAGCAGCGTAAATAGGGGTGTCGAAGAGACCCAGTACTTC
CASSVNRGVEETQYF
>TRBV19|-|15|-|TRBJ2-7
TGTGCCAGTAGCCCTTACGTTGACAGGTTATACGAGCAGTACTTC
CASSPYVDRLYEQYF
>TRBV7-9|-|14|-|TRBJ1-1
TGTGCCAGCAGCTTAGAGGCAGGAGTCTTTGAAGCTTTCTTT
CASSLEAGVFEAFF
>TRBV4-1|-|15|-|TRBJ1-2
TGCGCCAGCAGCCAAGATCTTAAAGGGAGGGATGGCTACACCTTC
CASSQDLKGRDGYTF
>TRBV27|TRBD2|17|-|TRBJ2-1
TGTGCCAGCAGTTTAAGTTTGGCGGGAGGGCCGAGCAATGAGCAGTTCTTC
CASSLSLAGGPSNEQFF
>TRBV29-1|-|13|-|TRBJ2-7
TGCAGCGTTGAAACAGGGGGGGGAGACGAGCAGTACTTC
CSVETGGGDEQYF
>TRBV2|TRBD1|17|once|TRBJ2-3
TGTGCCAGCAGTGAGCCCAGGGGGCTAGGCGAGACAGATACGCAGTATTTT
CASSEPRGLGETDTQYF
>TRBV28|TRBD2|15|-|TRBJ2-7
TGTGCCAGCAGTTTAGCGGGAGAAAGTAGCTACGAGCAGTACTTC
CASSLAGESSYEQYF
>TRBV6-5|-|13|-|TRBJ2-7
TGTGCCAGCAGAAGAGGGGACCCCCACGAGCAGTACTTC
CASRRGDPHEQYF
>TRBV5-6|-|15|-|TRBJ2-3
TGTGCCAGCAGCTTGAATCCCGGTAGCACAGATACGCAGTATTTT
CASSLNPGSTDTQYF
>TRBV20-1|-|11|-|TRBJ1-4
TGCAGCGGAGTCAGTAATGAAAAACTGTTTTTT
CSGVSNEKLFF
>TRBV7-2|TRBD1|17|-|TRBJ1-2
TGTGCCAGCAGCTTAGTATCGGGACAGGGTTTGCAGTGGGGCTACACCTTC
CASSLVSGQGLQWGYTF
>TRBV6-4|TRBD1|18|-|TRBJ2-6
TGTGCCAGCAGACGAAGGACAGGGGCGGATTCTGGGGCCAACGTCCTGACTTTC
CASRRRTGADSGANVLTF
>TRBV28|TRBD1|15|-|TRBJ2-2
TGTGCCAGCAGTTTGGGGACAGGGGTTCCCGGGGAGCTGTTTTTT
CASSLGTGVPGELFF
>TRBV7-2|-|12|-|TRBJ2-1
TGTGCCAGCAGCCCCGGACCGCTGGAGCAGTTCTTC
CASSPGPLEQFF
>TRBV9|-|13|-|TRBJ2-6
TGTGCCAGCAGCTACTCTGGGGCCAACGTCCTGACTTTC
CASSYSGANVLTF
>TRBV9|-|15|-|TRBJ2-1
TGTGCCAGCAGCGTAGGTCTACCCACCTACAATGAGCAGTTCTTC
CASSVGLPTYNEQFF
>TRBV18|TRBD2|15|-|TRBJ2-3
TGTGCCAGCTCACCCGGACTAGCAGGCACAGATACGCAGTATTTT
CASSPGLAGTDTQYF
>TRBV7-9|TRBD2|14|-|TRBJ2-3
TGTGCCAGCAGCTCAAGCGGGAGTACCGATACGCAGTATTTT
CASSSSGSTDTQYF
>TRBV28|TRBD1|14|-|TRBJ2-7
TGTGCCAGCAGTGCGGGACAGGGGGTCTACGAGCAGTACTTC
CASSAGQGVYEQYF
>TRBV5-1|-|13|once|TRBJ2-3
TGCGCCAGCATAAGCCATGAGGCAGATACGCAGTATTTT
CASISHEADTQYF
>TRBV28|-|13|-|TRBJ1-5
TGTGCCAGCAGTTTAGGGTGGAATCAGCCCCAGCATTTT
CASSLGWNQPQHF
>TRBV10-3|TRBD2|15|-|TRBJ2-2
TGTGCCATCAGTGAAGTTAGCGGGAGGTCCGGGGAGCTGTTTTTT
CAISEVSGRSGELFF
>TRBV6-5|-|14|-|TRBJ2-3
TGTGCCACGGCCCCCGGTTGGGCCACAGATACGCAGTATTTT
CATAPGWATDTQYF
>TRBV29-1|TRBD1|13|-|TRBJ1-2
TGCAGCGTACGAACCGGGACAGGGGAAAGGAACACCTTC
CSVRTGTGERNTF
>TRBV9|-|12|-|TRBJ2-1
TGTGCCAGCAGCGTAGGTGCAAATGAGCAGTTCTTC
CASSVGANEQFF
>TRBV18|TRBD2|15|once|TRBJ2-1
TGTGCCAGCTCACCACCGGGAGGGAACTACAATGAGCAGTTCTTC
CASSPPGGNYNEQFF
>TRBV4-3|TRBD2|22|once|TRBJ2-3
TGCGCCAGCAGCCGAGAGCCAGCCGGACTAGCGGGCATCGGGAGATATCGGGATACGCAGTATTTT
CASSREPAGLAGIGRYRDTQYF
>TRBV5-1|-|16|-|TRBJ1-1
TGCGCCAGCAGCTTGGGGGCAGCCCCCATGAACACTGAAGCTTTCTTT
CASSLGAAPMNTEAFF
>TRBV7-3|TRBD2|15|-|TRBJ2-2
TGTGCCAGCAGCTTGACTAGCGGGAACACCGGGGAGCTGTTTTTT
CASSLTSGNTGELFF
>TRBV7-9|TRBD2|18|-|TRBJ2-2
TGTGCCAGCAGCTTACATAGACTAGCGGGAGGGCCGCCCGGGGAGCTGTTTTTT
CASSLHRLAGGPPGELFF
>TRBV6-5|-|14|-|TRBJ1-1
TGTGCCAGCAGCTATCTGGGAAAGAACACTGAAGCTTTCTTT
CASSYLGKNTEAFF
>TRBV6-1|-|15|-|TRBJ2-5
TGTGCCAGCACCATCGTACAGGGCCTCCAAGAGACCCAGTACTTC
CASTIVQGLQETQYF
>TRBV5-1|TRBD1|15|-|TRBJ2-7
TGCGCCAGCAGCCCGGTTTTGGACAGGGGCCACGAGCAGTACTTC
CASSPVLDRGHEQYF
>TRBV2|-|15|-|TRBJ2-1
TGTGCCAGCAGAGGGACTTCTAGCTCCTACAATGAGCAGTTCTTC
CASRGTSSSYNEQFF
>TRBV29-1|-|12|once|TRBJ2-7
TGCAGCGCCAAGGACGGATCCTACGAGCAGTACTTC
CSAKDGSYEQYF
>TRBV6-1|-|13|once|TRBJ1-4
TGTGCCAGCAGTGTTAAGGGAAACGAAAAACTGTTTTTT
CASSVKGNEKLFF
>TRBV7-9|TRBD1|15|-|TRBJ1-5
TGTGCCAGCAGCCCCAGGGGGCTGAGCAATCAGCCCCAGCATTTT
CASSPRGLSNQPQHF
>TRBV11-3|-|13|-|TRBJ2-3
TGTGCCAGCAGCTTGGAGAGCACAGATACGCAGTATTTT
CASSLESTDTQYF